These T cell receptor beta chains were read from a single sample in a study of CD8 T cells in ankylosing spondylitis. Each CDR3 protein gets one entry after TCRdb re-called the 5' RACE reads with MiXCR. The table has 230,000 or so distinct CDR3 sequences, 20% to 30% seen once. Sequences were obtained from blood, either unsorted or a sorted T cell fraction (not recorded which). These receptors were collected from a male donor with ankylosing spondylitis or in good health (not recorded which). Each CDR3 is given with its conserved first and last residue.

j_gene	v_gene	CDR3aa
TRBJ2-2	TRBV20-1	CSAPGQGGAGELFF
TRBJ2-7	TRBV25-1	CASSEYKTGAYEQYF
TRBJ2-7	TRBV18	CASSLNREIYEQYF
TRBJ1-4	TRBV20-1	CSARQVDEKLFF
TRBJ2-3	TRBV20-1	CSARTSADTQYF
TRBJ1-1	TRBV29-1	CSAGGAGRGWAEAFF
TRBJ2-3	TRBV20-1	CSARDASGSTDTQYF
TRBJ2-3	TRBV12-3/TRBV12-4	CASSLTSGGAVTDTQYF
TRBJ1-2	TRBV29-1	CSIGGAGYGYTF
TRBJ1-5	TRBV20-1	CSARLGQGWGGNQPQHF